This note documents a single T cell receptor (beta chain) sequence. Other DNA sequences in the sample encode the same CDR3. V lost 1 base and J lost 5; bases outside the gene matches: 1. The CDR3 runs 13 residues. CDR1 and CDR2 from the germline V gene are SGHNT and YYREEE (reference sequence). These data come from a study of blood T cell repertoires in COVID-19. Looking at the study overall: Acute and convalescent COVID-19 samples came from the United States, Italy and Spain. Sources were T cells, B-cell-depleted T cells, or PBMCs; the material itself was cDNA or gDNA.

Original analysis: Estimation of nucleated cell counts relied on the amplification of reference gene primers. Profiling relied on immunoSEQ multiplex PCR, and the TCRdb table lists in-frame clones only, not all of them. V and J calls and clone size are those listed in that table; D and trimming were worked out from the DNA. Among roughly 160,000 clones listed, more than 70% were seen once. The sample consisted of peripheral blood. This receptor was obtained from a woman aged 70-85 years who had recovered from COVID-19. The chain carries TRBV5-4 and TRBJ2-5, with TRBD2 matching 8 bases. The CDR3 loop is CASSLPGGETQYF. CDR3 coding DNA: TGTGCCAGCAGCTTGCCGGGAGGGGAGACCCAGTACTTC.